Listed below are T cell receptor beta chains from one sample, sequenced in a study of regulatory T cells in long-lasting Graves disease. TCRdb reanalysed the multiplex PCR reads using MiXCR and keeps one entry per CDR3 protein. The sample yields about 620,000 distinct CDR3 sequences, roughly 15% seen once. This sample also belongs to another study, concerning T cells in Graves' hyperthyroidism and ophthalmopathy.

The specimen comprised peripheral blood mononuclear cells (PBMCs), sampled at new diagnosis, from a patient treated with antithyroid drugs. The source is a woman in her thirties with Graves disease. Each CDR3 is given with its conserved first and last residue. D genes are given only for firm matches. Clone size is given for some rows only: seen once, a few or many times, or a class if the clone is expanded.

V gene,J gene,clone size,D gene,CDR3 length,CDR3 DNA,CDR3 protein
TRBV24-1,TRBJ2-3,many,NA,17,TGTGCCACCAGTGCCGGCGAAGGTGGGACTAGCACAGATACGCAGTATTTT,CATSAGEGGTSTDTQYF
TRBV12-3/TRBV12-4,TRBJ1-2,many,TRBD1,13,TGTGCCAGCAGCCCGGACAGGATCTATGGCTACACCTTC,CASSPDRIYGYTF
TRBV5-6,TRBJ2-1,NA,TRBD1,15,TGTGCCAGCAGCTTGGAGGGACAGGGGCTGGATGAGCAGTTCTTC,CASSLEGQGLDEQFF
TRBV9,TRBJ2-2,few,TRBD2,17,TGTGCCAGCAGCGTAGTTAGCGGGAGTGGTTACACCGGGGAGCTGTTTTTT,CASSVVSGSGYTGELFF
TRBV28,TRBJ2-5,many,NA,13,TGTGCCAGCAGTACTCGGACAGAAGAGACCCAGTACTTC,CASSTRTEETQYF
TRBV12-3/TRBV12-4,TRBJ1-4,many,NA,13,TGTGCCAGCAGTTTACATGGCTATGAAAAACTGTTTTTT,CASSLHGYEKLFF
TRBV6-2/TRBV6-3,TRBJ2-7,many,TRBD2,14,TGTGCCAGCAGGGCTAGCGGTACCTCCTACGAGCAGTACTTC,CASRASGTSYEQYF
TRBV11-2,TRBJ2-2,many,TRBD1,17,TGTGCCAGCAGCTTATCGGGGGGACAGGGTTACACCGGGGAGCTGTTTTTT,CASSLSGGQGYTGELFF
TRBV29-1,TRBJ2-7,NA,TRBD2,19,TGCAGCGTCATGCGACTAGCGGGAGGGATACTGACGAGCTCCTACGAGCAGTACTTC,CSVMRLAGGILTSSYEQYF
TRBV4-1,TRBJ1-5,once,NA,13,TGCGCCAGCAGCCAAGATTCCCGTCAGCCCCAGCATTTT,CASSQDSRQPQHF
TRBV19,TRBJ2-3,many,NA,20,TGTGCCAGTAGTATCTTTCCCGGCAGCGGAACCGTGTCTAGCACAGATACGCAGTATTTT,CASSIFPGSGTVSSTDTQYF
TRBV2,TRBJ1-3,many,NA,14,TGTGCCAGCACGGAGTGGGAAAGCGGAAACACCATATATTTT,CASTEWESGNTIYF
TRBV3-1,TRBJ1-3,few,NA,15,TGTGCCAGCAGCCTCACCCCAGGGTCTGGAAACACCATATATTTT,CASSLTPGSGNTIYF
TRBV6-1,TRBJ2-3,few,TRBD1,20,TGTGCCAGCAGGGAAAGACAGGGTGCAAGAGAGGAACTAACCACAGATACGCAGTATTTT,CASRERQGAREELTTDTQYF
TRBV5-1,TRBJ2-7,few,TRBD1,16,TGCGCCAGCAGCTTGGCAACAGGGGCGCTGGCCTACGAGCAGTACTTC,CASSLATGALAYEQYF
TRBV19,TRBJ1-4,few,NA,12,TGTGCCAGTAGGCGCTCTAATGAAAAACTGTTTTTT,CASRRSNEKLFF
TRBV7-9,TRBJ2-6,few,NA,16,TGTGCCAGCAGCTTAGGAAAGAGCTCTGGGGCCAACGTCCTGACTTTC,CASSLGKSSGANVLTF
TRBV13,TRBJ2-3,many,NA,16,TGTGCCAGCAGCTTAAACACTGAACTTAGCACAGATACGCAGTATTTT,CASSLNTELSTDTQYF
TRBV19,TRBJ1-5,NA,NA,14,TGTGCCAGTAGGGTGTATGGGAGCAATCAGCCCCAGCATTTT,CASRVYGSNQPQHF
TRBV12-3/TRBV12-4,TRBJ1-3,many,NA,14,TGTGCCAGCCTGACCCGGACCTCTGGAAACACCATATATTTT,CASLTRTSGNTIYF
TRBV6-1,TRBJ1-5,many,NA,13,TGTGCCAGCACCCCTCGTACGGGGCAGCCCCAGCATTTT,CASTPRTGQPQHF
TRBV20-1,TRBJ2-1,NA,TRBD2,12,TGCAGTGTCCTAGCGGGAGGCAATGAGCAGTTCTTC,CSVLAGGNEQFF
TRBV28,TRBJ1-5,few,NA,13,TGTGCCAGCAGTTTAGGGGGCCTTCAGCCCCAGCATTTT,CASSLGGLQPQHF
TRBV28,TRBJ2-7,many,NA,16,TGTGCCAGCAGTTTTATACTGGGGACGGTCCACAACGAGCAGTACTTC,CASSFILGTVHNEQYF
TRBV5-1,TRBJ2-2,NA,NA,16,TGCGCCAGCAGCCCGGAGGGCACAGGGTACACCGGGGAGCTGTTTTTT,CASSPEGTGYTGELFF
TRBV6-1,TRBJ1-2,NA,NA,15,TGTGCCAGCAGTGATACTGTCAGGCCGGTATATGGCTACACCTTC,CASSDTVRPVYGYTF
TRBV3-1,TRBJ1-4,many,NA,10,TGTGCCAGCAGCGCCGAAAAACTGTTTTTT,CASSAEKLFF
TRBV6-1,TRBJ1-4,few,TRBD1,14,TGTGCCAGCAATTTGGGACAGGGCGGGGAAAAACTGTTTTTT,CASNLGQGGEKLFF
TRBV3-1,TRBJ2-2,many,NA,12,TGTGCCAGCAGTCAGGGGACCGGGGAGCTGTTTTTT,CASSQGTGELFF
TRBV20-1,TRBJ1-4,NA,TRBD1,14,TGCAGTGCTTTGACCCGGGACAGTAATGAAAAACTGTTTTTT,CSALTRDSNEKLFF
TRBV28,TRBJ1-6,NA,NA,13,TGTGCCAGCACAGGCGGTTATAATTCACCCCTCCACTTT,CASTGGYNSPLHF
TRBV28,TRBJ2-1,many,NA,14,TGTGCCAGCAATCGCGCAGAAGAATACAATGAGCAGTTCTTC,CASNRAEEYNEQFF
TRBV4-1,TRBJ1-1,many,TRBD1,14,TGCGCCAGCAGCCAAGGACAGGGGGGCACTGAAGCTTTCTTT,CASSQGQGGTEAFF
TRBV6-2/TRBV6-3,TRBJ1-5,few,TRBD1,20,TGTGCCAGCAGTCATACTGGGGGGACAGGTTCGATTTATAGCAATCAGCCCCAGCATTTT,CASSHTGGTGSIYSNQPQHF
TRBV12-3/TRBV12-4,TRBJ2-1,NA,NA,12,TGTGCCAGCGGATTCTGGGGTTATGAGCAGTTCTTC,CASGFWGYEQFF
TRBV9,TRBJ2-1,few,NA,12,TGTGCCAGCAGCGAGAGGGGACGGGAGCAGTTCTTC,CASSERGREQFF
TRBV20-1,TRBJ2-5,many,TRBD1,16,TGCAGTGCCGAAGGACAGGGGGCGCGACTAGGAGAGACCCAGTACTTC,CSAEGQGARLGETQYF
TRBV5-8,TRBJ1-2,NA,NA,16,TGTGCCAGCAGCCCAAGACCTCCCTTTCAGGTCTATGGCTACACCTTC,CASSPRPPFQVYGYTF
TRBV30,TRBJ1-4,many,NA,14,TGTGCCTGGAGGGTCGCAGGATCTAATGAAAAACTGTTTTTT,CAWRVAGSNEKLFF
TRBV5-5,TRBJ1-4,NA,NA,13,TGTGCCAGCGACCGATCAACTAATGAAAAACTGTTTTTT,CASDRSTNEKLFF
TRBV6-1,TRBJ2-2,NA,TRBD1,17,TGTGCCAGCAGTCCCCCCGACAGGGGGAATGTCACCGGGGAGCTGTTTTTT,CASSPPDRGNVTGELFF
TRBV28,TRBJ1-1,many,NA,15,TGTGCCAGCAGTCCCGCTTGGGGGCCTAACACTGAAGCTTTCTTT,CASSPAWGPNTEAFF
TRBV14,TRBJ2-1,many,NA,12,TGTGCCAGCAGCCAATTCATGGGTGAGCAGTTCTTC,CASSQFMGEQFF
TRBV5-1,TRBJ1-2,few,TRBD1,13,TGCGCCAGCAGCCCTTCGGACAGGAGTGGCTACACCTTC,CASSPSDRSGYTF